This record looks at one T cell receptor (beta chain) sequence and its context. These data are taken from a study of blood T cell repertoires in COVID-19. Overall study: COVID-19 samples from acute and convalescent phases originated in the United States, Italy and Spain. PBMCs, B-cell-depleted T cells, or T cells provided the cDNA or gDNA that made up the material.

In the original workflow: Using reference gene primer amplification, nucleated cell counts were estimated. Profiling relied on immunoSEQ multiplex PCR, and the TCRdb table lists in-frame clones only, not all of them. The DNA was the basis for D and trimming; V, J and clone size are from that table. The sample records approximately 160,000 clones, 70% to 90% being singletons. This CDR3 comprises 14 residues. V lost 2 bases to trimming and J lost 5 bases, with 12 bases between them. CDR1 ENHRY and CDR2 SYGVKD come from the germline V gene. The sample taken for sequencing was peripheral blood. The sequence was obtained from a woman in her seventies with acute or convalescent COVID-19. The V gene is TRBV10-3, the J gene TRBJ1-1; tentatively, D is TRBD1 (5 bases). CDR3 bases: TGTGCCATCAGTGAGGGCAGGGAGGGTACTGAAGCTTTCTTT. It encodes CAISEGREGTEAFF.